These T cell receptor beta chains were read from a single sample in a study of blood T cell repertoires in COVID-19. Assay used: immunoSEQ multiplex PCR; TCRdb lists only in-frame clones, some missing. The sample consists of around 300,000 clones, over 70% of them appearing once. The source material was peripheral blood. The receptors here all came from a young man with active or convalescent COVID-19. Each CDR3 is given with its conserved first and last residue. D genes are given only for firm matches. Clone size is shown for a subset of rows, as once, few, many or a class of expanded clone.

cdr3_nt: TGTGCCAGCAGCTCCCGTACTAGGGTTGAGCAGTACTTC
cdr3_aa: CASSSRTRVEQYF
clone_size: -
d_call: -
v_call: TRBV7-2
j_call: TRBJ2-7

cdr3_nt: TGTGCCAGCAGCGACGGACTAGCGGATTACAATGAGCAGTTCTTC
cdr3_aa: CASSDGLADYNEQFF
clone_size: -
d_call: TRBD2
v_call: TRBV11-2
j_call: TRBJ2-1

cdr3_nt: TGTGCCAGCAGCCTTTCAAGCCCGAACACCGGGGAGCTGTTTTTT
cdr3_aa: CASSLSSPNTGELFF
clone_size: -
d_call: -
v_call: TRBV11-3
j_call: TRBJ2-2

cdr3_nt: TGTGCCAGTAGCCAATCGGTCCTAAGGGGCCAGCCCCAGCATTTT
cdr3_aa: CASSQSVLRGQPQHF
clone_size: -
d_call: -
v_call: TRBV19
j_call: TRBJ1-5

cdr3_nt: TGTGCCAGTAGGGAAAGCCAAAAGCGGGAAAAACTGTTTTTT
cdr3_aa: CASRESQKREKLFF
clone_size: -
d_call: -
v_call: TRBV19
j_call: TRBJ1-4

cdr3_nt: TGCGCCAGCAGCCAACGACAGGGCAACACCGGGGAGCTGTTTTTT
cdr3_aa: CASSQRQGNTGELFF
clone_size: -
d_call: TRBD1
v_call: TRBV4-1
j_call: TRBJ2-2

cdr3_nt: TGTGCCAGCAGTTTCAGGGGGCTGTCCAAAAACATTCAGTACTTC
cdr3_aa: CASSFRGLSKNIQYF
clone_size: -
d_call: TRBD1
v_call: TRBV6-2/TRBV6-3
j_call: TRBJ2-4

cdr3_nt: TGTGCCATCAGTGAGTCGCCTAGCGGTTACGAGCAGTACTTC
cdr3_aa: CAISESPSGYEQYF
clone_size: -
d_call: TRBD2
v_call: TRBV10-3
j_call: TRBJ2-7

cdr3_nt: TGTGCCAGCAGCACCCGCAGCGGGAATGAAAAACTGTTTTTT
cdr3_aa: CASSTRSGNEKLFF
clone_size: -
d_call: -
v_call: TRBV4-2
j_call: TRBJ1-4

cdr3_nt: TGTGCCAGCAGCTTGACCGGGACAGGGGGCACTGAAGCTTTCTTT
cdr3_aa: CASSLTGTGGTEAFF
clone_size: few
d_call: TRBD1
v_call: TRBV7-3
j_call: TRBJ1-1

cdr3_nt: TGTGCCAGCAGCTTAGCTTCTAGAGGGGGCCAAGAGACCCAGTACTTC
cdr3_aa: CASSLASRGGQETQYF
clone_size: -
d_call: -
v_call: TRBV7-2
j_call: TRBJ2-5

cdr3_nt: TGTGCCAGCAGCCTAGCGGGGAGTTACGAGCAGTACTTC
cdr3_aa: CASSLAGSYEQYF
clone_size: -
d_call: TRBD2
v_call: TRBV3-1/TRBV3-2
j_call: TRBJ2-7

cdr3_nt: TGTGCCAGTAGTATCCCGTCGGTGGGGGCGTATCAGCCCCAGCATTTT
cdr3_aa: CASSIPSVGAYQPQHF
clone_size: -
d_call: -
v_call: TRBV19
j_call: TRBJ1-5

cdr3_nt: TGTGCCATCAGTGTAGGCGGGCGGTATGGCTACACCTTC
cdr3_aa: CAISVGGRYGYTF
clone_size: -
d_call: -
v_call: TRBV10-3
j_call: TRBJ1-2

cdr3_nt: TGTGCCAGTAGCTGGGACACCGAGGCCGGGGAGCTGTTTTTT
cdr3_aa: CASSWDTEAGELFF
clone_size: once
d_call: -
v_call: TRBV19
j_call: TRBJ2-2

cdr3_nt: TGTGCCAGCAGCTTAGGCGGACAAGAGACCCAGTACTTC
cdr3_aa: CASSLGGQETQYF
clone_size: once
d_call: -
v_call: TRBV11-3
j_call: TRBJ2-5

cdr3_nt: TGCAGTGCTTTGACGGGGGAGCAGTACTTC
cdr3_aa: CSALTGEQYF
clone_size: -
d_call: -
v_call: TRBV20-1
j_call: TRBJ2-7

cdr3_nt: TGTGCCAGCAGCTTAGCGGGCCCGAACACTGAAGCTTTCTTT
cdr3_aa: CASSLAGPNTEAFF
clone_size: once
d_call: -
v_call: TRBV7-9
j_call: TRBJ1-1

cdr3_nt: TGTGCCAGCAGCTTGGGAGGGCTAGCGGGGGTCCAAGAGACCCAGTACTTC
cdr3_aa: CASSLGGLAGVQETQYF
clone_size: -
d_call: TRBD2
v_call: TRBV5-4
j_call: TRBJ2-5

cdr3_nt: TGCGCCAGCAGCCCCCGGGTAGCTCGGGACAATGAGCAGTTCTTC
cdr3_aa: CASSPRVARDNEQFF
clone_size: -
d_call: -
v_call: TRBV5-1
j_call: TRBJ2-1

cdr3_nt: TGTGCCAGCAGTTTGCAGGGACAGTCCTACGAGCAGTACTTC
cdr3_aa: CASSLQGQSYEQYF
clone_size: -
d_call: TRBD1
v_call: TRBV6-5
j_call: TRBJ2-7

cdr3_nt: TGTGCCACCAGTGATTTTCAGGGGGCGAGCACAGATACGCAGTATTTT
cdr3_aa: CATSDFQGASTDTQYF
clone_size: -
d_call: TRBD1
v_call: TRBV24-1
j_call: TRBJ2-3

cdr3_nt: TGTGCCAGCAGCTTGGTCACTAACTATGGCTACACCTTC
cdr3_aa: CASSLVTNYGYTF
clone_size: once
d_call: -
v_call: TRBV5-8
j_call: TRBJ1-2

cdr3_nt: TGTGCCAGCAGTATGACAGTAAACACTGAAGCTTTCTTT
cdr3_aa: CASSMTVNTEAFF
clone_size: -
d_call: -
v_call: TRBV28
j_call: TRBJ1-1

cdr3_nt: TGTGCCAGCAGCCCGACAGGTCTCCACGAGCAGTACTTC
cdr3_aa: CASSPTGLHEQYF
clone_size: -
d_call: -
v_call: TRBV11-3
j_call: TRBJ2-7

cdr3_nt: TGTGCCTGGGGGGGGACTGCCTACAATGAGCAGTTCTTC
cdr3_aa: CAWGGTAYNEQFF
clone_size: -
d_call: -
v_call: TRBV30
j_call: TRBJ2-1

cdr3_nt: TGTGCCTGGAGTGGAGTTCGGGTGCGGGAGGGCCTCTGGACCTACGAGCAGTACTTC
cdr3_aa: CAWSGVRVREGLWTYEQYF
clone_size: -
d_call: TRBD2
v_call: TRBV30
j_call: TRBJ2-7

cdr3_nt: TGTGCCAGTAGCCCAGGGCCCCAAGAGACCCAGTACTTC
cdr3_aa: CASSPGPQETQYF
clone_size: -
d_call: -
v_call: TRBV19
j_call: TRBJ2-5

cdr3_nt: TGTGCCAGCAGCTTAGGACAGGGGTATCAAGAGACCCAGTACTTC
cdr3_aa: CASSLGQGYQETQYF
clone_size: -
d_call: TRBD1
v_call: TRBV7-2
j_call: TRBJ2-5

cdr3_nt: TGCAGCGTTGAAGGTTTACAAGTGGAGGATGGCTACACCTTC
cdr3_aa: CSVEGLQVEDGYTF
clone_size: -
d_call: -
v_call: TRBV29-1
j_call: TRBJ1-2

cdr3_nt: TGTGCCACCAGCAGAGTAGGGGACAGCCCCCGCTATGGCTACACCTTC
cdr3_aa: CATSRVGDSPRYGYTF
clone_size: -
d_call: TRBD1
v_call: TRBV15
j_call: TRBJ1-2

cdr3_nt: TGTGCCAGCAGTTACTCGAAGGGACAGGGTCTCAATCAGCCCCAGCATTTT
cdr3_aa: CASSYSKGQGLNQPQHF
clone_size: -
d_call: TRBD1
v_call: TRBV6-2/TRBV6-3
j_call: TRBJ1-5

cdr3_nt: TGCAGCGTTGTACTAGCGGGAGGGCCCCAGCAGTTCTTC
cdr3_aa: CSVVLAGGPQQFF
clone_size: -
d_call: TRBD2
v_call: TRBV29-1
j_call: TRBJ2-1

cdr3_nt: TGTGCCATCAGAGACAGGGGGGCCTATAATTCACCCCTCCACTTT
cdr3_aa: CAIRDRGAYNSPLHF
clone_size: -
d_call: TRBD1
v_call: TRBV10-3
j_call: TRBJ1-6

cdr3_nt: TGCAGCGGGTGGACTCCGAACACTGAAGCTTTCTTT
cdr3_aa: CSGWTPNTEAFF
clone_size: -
d_call: -
v_call: TRBV29-1
j_call: TRBJ1-1

cdr3_nt: TGTGCCAGTAGTATCCCCGGGGGACAGGGGGCAGGGCAGCCCCAGCATTTT
cdr3_aa: CASSIPGGQGAGQPQHF
clone_size: -
d_call: TRBD1
v_call: TRBV19
j_call: TRBJ1-5

cdr3_nt: TGTGCCAGCTCTCCGACAGGGTGGAAAGACACTGAAGCTTTCTTT
cdr3_aa: CASSPTGWKDTEAFF
clone_size: -
d_call: TRBD1
v_call: TRBV18
j_call: TRBJ1-1

cdr3_nt: TGTGCCAGCAGTTGGAAACAGGGGCGACAGCCCCAGCATTTT
cdr3_aa: CASSWKQGRQPQHF
clone_size: -
d_call: TRBD1
v_call: TRBV28
j_call: TRBJ1-5

cdr3_nt: TGCGCCAGCAGCCCGGGGGACCCGCGGAACACTGAAGCTTTCTTT
cdr3_aa: CASSPGDPRNTEAFF
clone_size: -
d_call: -
v_call: TRBV5-1
j_call: TRBJ1-1

cdr3_nt: TGTGCCATCAGGGAGACAGGGGACTACACCTTC
cdr3_aa: CAIRETGDYTF
clone_size: -
d_call: TRBD1
v_call: TRBV10-3
j_call: TRBJ1-2

cdr3_nt: TGTGCCAGTAGTATCCAGGAGAACACTGAAGCTTTCTTT
cdr3_aa: CASSIQENTEAFF
clone_size: -
d_call: -
v_call: TRBV19
j_call: TRBJ1-1

cdr3_nt: TGTGCCAGCAGCTTAGCGCCCGCGGAGGGCTACAATGAGCAGTTCTTC
cdr3_aa: CASSLAPAEGYNEQFF
clone_size: -
d_call: -
v_call: TRBV7-2
j_call: TRBJ2-1

cdr3_nt: TGTGCCAGCATTAGCGGGGGGGAGCCAGATACGCAGTATTTT
cdr3_aa: CASISGGEPDTQYF
clone_size: -
d_call: TRBD2
v_call: TRBV2
j_call: TRBJ2-3

cdr3_nt: TGCAGCGTTGAGGGGAGCAGGGGAGGGGGCCAAGAGACCCAGTACTTC
cdr3_aa: CSVEGSRGGGQETQYF
clone_size: -
d_call: -
v_call: TRBV29-1
j_call: TRBJ2-5

cdr3_nt: TGTGCCAGCAGCTTAAACAGGGGGTACACCGGGGAGCTGTTTTTT
cdr3_aa: CASSLNRGYTGELFF
clone_size: -
d_call: TRBD1
v_call: TRBV5-6
j_call: TRBJ2-2

cdr3_nt: TGTGCCAGCAGCCAACGGACAGGGTACGGGGCGGACACTGAAGCTTTCTTT
cdr3_aa: CASSQRTGYGADTEAFF
clone_size: -
d_call: TRBD1
v_call: TRBV7-2
j_call: TRBJ1-1

cdr3_nt: TGTGCCAGCAGCGCTACGATTCCAAACAATGAGCAGTTCTTC
cdr3_aa: CASSATIPNNEQFF
clone_size: -
d_call: -
v_call: TRBV3-1/TRBV3-2
j_call: TRBJ2-1

cdr3_nt: TGTGCAAGTCGCTTACGGGGGGTATCCTACAATGAGCAGTTCTTC
cdr3_aa: CASRLRGVSYNEQFF
clone_size: -
d_call: -
v_call: TRBV12-2
j_call: TRBJ2-1

cdr3_nt: TGTGCCAGCACTCGGGAGTTCGGCACCGGGGAGCTGTTTTTT
cdr3_aa: CASTREFGTGELFF
clone_size: -
d_call: -
v_call: TRBV11-1
j_call: TRBJ2-2

cdr3_nt: TGTGCCAGTACAGGGGGCTGGGAGGAAAAACTGTTTTTT
cdr3_aa: CASTGGWEEKLFF
clone_size: -
d_call: TRBD1
v_call: TRBV6-6
j_call: TRBJ1-4

cdr3_nt: TGTGCCAGCAGCAGGGTGGGGGGTGAGAATGAAAAACTGTTTTTT
cdr3_aa: CASSRVGGENEKLFF
clone_size: -
d_call: -
v_call: TRBV13
j_call: TRBJ1-4

cdr3_nt: TGTGCCAGCAGCTTGGCAGGGGAGGGCGAGCAGTACTTC
cdr3_aa: CASSLAGEGEQYF
clone_size: -
d_call: -
v_call: TRBV11-3
j_call: TRBJ2-7

cdr3_nt: TGTGCCAGCACCAGGGGGCTTTATGGCTACACCTTC
cdr3_aa: CASTRGLYGYTF
clone_size: -
d_call: TRBD1
v_call: TRBV7-3
j_call: TRBJ1-2

cdr3_nt: TGTGCCAGCAGCCCCCGGGGTGAGGGGAGGTCACCCCTCCACTTT
cdr3_aa: CASSPRGEGRSPLHF
clone_size: -
d_call: -
v_call: TRBV11-3
j_call: TRBJ1-6

cdr3_nt: TGTGCCAGCAGTGAAACGCGGCCGGAGCGGGCCCCCTACGAGCAGTACTTC
cdr3_aa: CASSETRPERAPYEQYF
clone_size: -
d_call: -
v_call: TRBV2
j_call: TRBJ2-7

cdr3_nt: TGTGCCAGCAGCGTAGGTCAACAGTACAGGGCCTACGAGCAGTACTTC
cdr3_aa: CASSVGQQYRAYEQYF
clone_size: -
d_call: -
v_call: TRBV9
j_call: TRBJ2-7

cdr3_nt: TGCGCCAGCAGCCAAGACCCCCGGAATGAAAAACTGTTTTTT
cdr3_aa: CASSQDPRNEKLFF
clone_size: -
d_call: -
v_call: TRBV4-1
j_call: TRBJ1-4